This record covers a single TCR beta chain. Its antigen is as yet unknown. The source of the sample is a study of T cells after yellow fever vaccination. Findings and caveats of the study: Clones that expanded after primary vaccination mostly reappeared after the booster (around 96% CD4, about 89% CD8).

TCRdb ran MiXCR on the 5' RACE reads and lists one entry per CDR3 protein. Seen here are approximately 250,000 distinct CDR3 sequences, roughly 5.6% observed once, and the top ten hold roughly 3.5%. The CDR3 is 18 amino acids. V shed 6 bases and J 6 bases; nucleotides not matched to a gene: 20. Germline V gene data show CDR1 as MDHEN and CDR2 as SYDVKM. This chain uses TRBV28 with TRBJ2-1; 7 bases are a match to TRBD2. This specimen was CD4+ T cells sorted from PBMCs, taken on the day of the yellow fever booster vaccination. This clonotype was obtained from a young man who received the YFV17D yellow fever vaccine. CDR3 protein: CASSPIPFRGEMGNEQFF. In nucleotides, the CDR3 is TGTGCCAGCAGCCCCATCCCGTTCCGGGGGGAAATGGGCAATGAGCAGTTCTTC.